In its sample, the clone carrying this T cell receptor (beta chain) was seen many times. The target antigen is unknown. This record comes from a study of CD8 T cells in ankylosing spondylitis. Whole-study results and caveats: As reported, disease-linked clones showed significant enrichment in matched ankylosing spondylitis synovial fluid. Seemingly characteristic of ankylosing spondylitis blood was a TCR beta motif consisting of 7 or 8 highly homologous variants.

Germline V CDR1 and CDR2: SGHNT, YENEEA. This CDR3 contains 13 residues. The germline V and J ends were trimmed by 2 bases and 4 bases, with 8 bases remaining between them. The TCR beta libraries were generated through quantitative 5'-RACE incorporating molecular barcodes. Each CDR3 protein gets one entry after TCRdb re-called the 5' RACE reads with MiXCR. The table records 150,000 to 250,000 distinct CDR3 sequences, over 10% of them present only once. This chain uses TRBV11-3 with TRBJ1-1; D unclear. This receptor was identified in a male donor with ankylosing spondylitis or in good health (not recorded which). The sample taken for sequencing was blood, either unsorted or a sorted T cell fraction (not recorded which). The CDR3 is CASSLNSPTEAFF. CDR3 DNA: TGTGCCAGCAGCTTAAATAGTCCCACTGAAGCTTTCTTT.